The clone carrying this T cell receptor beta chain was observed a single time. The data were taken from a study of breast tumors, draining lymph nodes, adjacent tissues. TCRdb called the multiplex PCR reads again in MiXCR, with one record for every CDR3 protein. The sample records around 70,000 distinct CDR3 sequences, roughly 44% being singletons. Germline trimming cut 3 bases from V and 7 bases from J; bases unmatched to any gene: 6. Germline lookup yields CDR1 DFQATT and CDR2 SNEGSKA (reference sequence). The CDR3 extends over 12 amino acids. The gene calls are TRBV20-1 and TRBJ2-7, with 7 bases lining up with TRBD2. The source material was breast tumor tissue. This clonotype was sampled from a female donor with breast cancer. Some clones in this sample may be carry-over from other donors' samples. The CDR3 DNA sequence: TGCAGTGCTAGCAGACTAGCCAATGAGCAGTACTTC. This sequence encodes CSASRLANEQYF.